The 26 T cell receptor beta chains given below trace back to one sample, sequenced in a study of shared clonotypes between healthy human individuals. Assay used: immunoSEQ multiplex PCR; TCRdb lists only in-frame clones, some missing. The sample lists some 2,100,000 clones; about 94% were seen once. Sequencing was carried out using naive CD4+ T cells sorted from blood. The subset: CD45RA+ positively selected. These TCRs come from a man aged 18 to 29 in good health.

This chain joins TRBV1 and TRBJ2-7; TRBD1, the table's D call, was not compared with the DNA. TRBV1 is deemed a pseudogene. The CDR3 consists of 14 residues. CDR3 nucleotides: TGCACCAGCAGCCAAGTACAGGTCGGGCACGAGCAGTACTTC. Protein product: CTSSQVQVGHEQYF.

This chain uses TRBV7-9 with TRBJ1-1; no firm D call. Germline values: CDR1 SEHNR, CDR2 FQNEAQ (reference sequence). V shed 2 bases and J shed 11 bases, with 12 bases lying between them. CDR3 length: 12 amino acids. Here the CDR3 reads CASSLSGLFAFF. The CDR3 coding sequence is TGTGCCAGCAGCTTAAGCGGTCTGTTTGCTTTCTTT.

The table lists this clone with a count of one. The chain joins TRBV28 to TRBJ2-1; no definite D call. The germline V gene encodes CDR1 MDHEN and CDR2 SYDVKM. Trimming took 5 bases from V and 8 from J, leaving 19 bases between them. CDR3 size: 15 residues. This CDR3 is CASSPRASPSDEQFF. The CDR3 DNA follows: TGTGCCAGCAGTCCTCGGGCTAGTCCCTCCGATGAGCAGTTCTTC.

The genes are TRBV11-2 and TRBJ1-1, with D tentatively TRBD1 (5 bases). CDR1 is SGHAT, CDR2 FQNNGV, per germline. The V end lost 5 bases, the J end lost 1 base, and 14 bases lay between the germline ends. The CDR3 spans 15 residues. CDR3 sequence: CASSPGHSPNTEAFF. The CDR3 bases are TGTGCCAGCAGCCCAGGGCACAGCCCGAACACTGAAGCTTTCTTT.

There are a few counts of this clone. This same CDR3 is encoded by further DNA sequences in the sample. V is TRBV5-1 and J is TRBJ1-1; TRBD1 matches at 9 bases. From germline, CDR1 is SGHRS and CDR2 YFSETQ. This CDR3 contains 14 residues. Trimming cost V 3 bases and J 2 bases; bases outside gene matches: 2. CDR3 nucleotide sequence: TGCGCCAGCAGCTCGGGACAGGGTAACACTGAAGCTTTCTTT. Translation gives CASSSGQGNTEAFF.

The CDR3 sequence: CASSLPLLSTDTQYF. The CDR3 coding sequence is TGTGCCAGCAGCTTACCGCTTTTAAGCACAGATACGCAGTATTTT. The chain is built from TRBV13 and TRBJ2-3; D gene unclear. Trimming left V 2 bases short and J 0 bases short, with 9 bases between. The CDR3 totals 15 residues. The germline CDR1 and CDR2 sequences are PRHDT and FYEKMQ (reference sequence).

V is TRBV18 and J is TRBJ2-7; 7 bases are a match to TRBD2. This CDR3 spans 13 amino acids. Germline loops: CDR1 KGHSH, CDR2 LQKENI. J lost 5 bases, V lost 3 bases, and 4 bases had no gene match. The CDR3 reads CASSPLGRDEQYF. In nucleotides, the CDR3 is TGTGCCAGCTCACCTCTGGGGAGGGACGAGCAGTACTTC.

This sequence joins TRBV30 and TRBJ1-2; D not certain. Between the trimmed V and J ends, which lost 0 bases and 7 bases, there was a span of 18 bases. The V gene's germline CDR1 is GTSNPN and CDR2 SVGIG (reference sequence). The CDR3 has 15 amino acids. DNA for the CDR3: TGTGCCTGGAGTGTACGTCTAGGAGGGAAACCTGGCTACACCTTC. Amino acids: CAWSVRLGGKPGYTF.

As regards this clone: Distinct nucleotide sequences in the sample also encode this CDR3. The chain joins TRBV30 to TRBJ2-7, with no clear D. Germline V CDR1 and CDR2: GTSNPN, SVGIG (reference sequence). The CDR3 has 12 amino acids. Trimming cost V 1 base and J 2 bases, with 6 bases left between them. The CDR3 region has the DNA TGTGCCTGGAGTGGAGGAGCCTACGAGCAGTACTTC. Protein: CAWSGGAYEQYF.

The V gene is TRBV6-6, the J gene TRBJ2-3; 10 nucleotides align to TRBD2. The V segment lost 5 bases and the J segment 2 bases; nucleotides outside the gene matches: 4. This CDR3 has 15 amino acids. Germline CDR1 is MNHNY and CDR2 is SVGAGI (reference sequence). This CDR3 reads CASSKRGGFTDTQYF. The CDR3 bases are TGTGCCAGCAGTAAGCGGGGGGGATTCACAGATACGCAGTATTTT.

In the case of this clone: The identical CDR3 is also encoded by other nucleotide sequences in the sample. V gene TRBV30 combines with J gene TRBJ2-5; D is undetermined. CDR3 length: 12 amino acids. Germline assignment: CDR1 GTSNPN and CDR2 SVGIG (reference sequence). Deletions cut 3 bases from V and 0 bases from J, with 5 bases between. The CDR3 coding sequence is TGTGCCTGGAGCCAGGACCAAGAGACCCAGTACTTC. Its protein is CAWSQDQETQYF. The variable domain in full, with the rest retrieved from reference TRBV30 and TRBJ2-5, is SQTIHQWPATLVQPVGSPLSLECTVEGTSNPNLYWYRQAAGRGLQLLFYSVGIGQISSEVPQNLSASRPQDRQFILSSKKLLLSDSGFYLCAWSQDQETQYFGPGTRLLVL.

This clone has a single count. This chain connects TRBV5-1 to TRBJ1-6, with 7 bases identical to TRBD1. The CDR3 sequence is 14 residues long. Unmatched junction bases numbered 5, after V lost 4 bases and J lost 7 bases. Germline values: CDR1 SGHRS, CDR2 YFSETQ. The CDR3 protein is CASSVRDSNSPLHF. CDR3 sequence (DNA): TGCGCCAGCAGCGTCCGGGACAGCAATTCACCCCTCCACTTT.

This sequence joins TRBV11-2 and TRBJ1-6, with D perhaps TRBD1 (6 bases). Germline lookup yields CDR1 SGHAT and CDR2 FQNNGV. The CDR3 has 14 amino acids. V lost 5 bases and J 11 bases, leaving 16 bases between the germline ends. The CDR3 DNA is TGTGCCAGCAGCCAACGGACAGTTAGCACACCCCTCCACTTT. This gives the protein CASSQRTVSTPLHF.

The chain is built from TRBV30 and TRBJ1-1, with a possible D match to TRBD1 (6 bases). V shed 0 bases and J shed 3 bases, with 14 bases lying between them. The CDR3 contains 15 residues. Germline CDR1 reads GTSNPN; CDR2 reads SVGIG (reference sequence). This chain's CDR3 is CAWSVTYRAYTEAFF. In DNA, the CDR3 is TGTGCCTGGAGTGTGACTTACAGGGCGTACACTGAAGCTTTCTTT.

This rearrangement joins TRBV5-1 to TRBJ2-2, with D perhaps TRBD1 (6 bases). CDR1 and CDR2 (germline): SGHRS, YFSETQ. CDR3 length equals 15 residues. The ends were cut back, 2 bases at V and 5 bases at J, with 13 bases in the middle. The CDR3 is CASSFGAGETGELFF. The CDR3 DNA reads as TGCGCCAGCAGCTTCGGGGCAGGGGAAACCGGGGAGCTGTTTTTT.

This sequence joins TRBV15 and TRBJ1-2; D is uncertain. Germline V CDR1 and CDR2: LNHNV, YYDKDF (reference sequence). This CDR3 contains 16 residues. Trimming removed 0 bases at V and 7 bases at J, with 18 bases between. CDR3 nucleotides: TGTGCCACCAGCAGAGATCTTGTCGCGGCGACTGTTGGCTACACCTTC. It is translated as CATSRDLVAATVGYTF.

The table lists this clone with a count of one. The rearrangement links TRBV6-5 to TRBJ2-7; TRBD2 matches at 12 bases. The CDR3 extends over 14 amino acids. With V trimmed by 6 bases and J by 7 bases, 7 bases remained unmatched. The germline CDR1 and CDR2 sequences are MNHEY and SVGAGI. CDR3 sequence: CASRTSGSPREQYF. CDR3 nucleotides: TGTGCCAGCAGGACTAGCGGGAGCCCTCGAGAGCAGTACTTC.

The CDR3 here is CASSGGLAGVRETQYF. CDR3 sequence (DNA): TGTGCCAGCAGCGGTGGACTAGCGGGAGTTCGAGAGACCCAGTACTTC. The chain couples TRBV5-4 to TRBJ2-5; 13 bases agree with TRBD2. Looked up from germline, CDR1 is SGHNT and CDR2 is YYREEE (reference sequence). V lost 4 bases, J lost 4 bases, and 7 bases stayed unmatched. The CDR3 has 16 residues.

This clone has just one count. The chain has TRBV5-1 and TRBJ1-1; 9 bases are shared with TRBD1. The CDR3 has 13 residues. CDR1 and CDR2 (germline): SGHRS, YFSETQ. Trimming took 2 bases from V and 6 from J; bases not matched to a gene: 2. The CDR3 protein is CASSFTGGAEAFF. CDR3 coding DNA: TGCGCCAGCAGCTTTACAGGGGGCGCTGAAGCTTTCTTT.

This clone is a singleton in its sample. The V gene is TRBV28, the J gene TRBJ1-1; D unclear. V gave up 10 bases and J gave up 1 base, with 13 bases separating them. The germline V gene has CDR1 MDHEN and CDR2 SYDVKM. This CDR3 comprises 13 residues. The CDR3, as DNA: TGTGCCACCTCCGAGCGGGGGAACACTGAAGCTTTCTTT. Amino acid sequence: CATSERGNTEAFF.

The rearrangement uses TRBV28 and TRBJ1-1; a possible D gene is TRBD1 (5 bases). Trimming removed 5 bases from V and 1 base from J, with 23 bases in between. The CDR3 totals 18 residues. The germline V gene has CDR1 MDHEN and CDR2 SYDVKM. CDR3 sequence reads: CASSAKGRWGAGNTEAFF. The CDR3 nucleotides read TGTGCCAGCAGTGCCAAAGGGAGGTGGGGCGCCGGGAACACTGAAGCTTTCTTT.

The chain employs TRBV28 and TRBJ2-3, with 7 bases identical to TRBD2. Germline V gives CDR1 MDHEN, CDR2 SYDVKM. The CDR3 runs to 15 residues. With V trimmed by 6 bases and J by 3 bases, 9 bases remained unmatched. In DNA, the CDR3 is TGTGCCAGCAGCCCACAAGGGGAGGGGACAGATACGCAGTATTTT. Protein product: CASSPQGEGTDTQYF.

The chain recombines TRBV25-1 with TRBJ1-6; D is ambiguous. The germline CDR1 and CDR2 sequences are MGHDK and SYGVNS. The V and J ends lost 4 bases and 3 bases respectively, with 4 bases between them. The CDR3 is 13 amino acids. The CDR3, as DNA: TGTGCCAGCAGTGGAATCTATAATTCACCCCTCCACTTT. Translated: CASSGIYNSPLHF.

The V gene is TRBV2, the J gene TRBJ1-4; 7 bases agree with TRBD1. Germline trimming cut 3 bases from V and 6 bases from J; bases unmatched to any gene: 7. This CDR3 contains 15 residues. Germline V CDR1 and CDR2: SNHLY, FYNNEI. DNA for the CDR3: TGTGCCAGCAGTGACAGGGAGGGGGCGGATGAAAAACTGTTTTTT. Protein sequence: CASSDREGADEKLFF.

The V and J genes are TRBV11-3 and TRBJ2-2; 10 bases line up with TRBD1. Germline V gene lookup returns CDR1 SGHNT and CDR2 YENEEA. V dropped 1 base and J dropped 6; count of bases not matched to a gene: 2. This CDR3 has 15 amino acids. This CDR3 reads CASSLAGTGAGELFF. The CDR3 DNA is TGTGCCAGCAGCTTAGCCGGGACAGGGGCCGGGGAGCTGTTTTTT.

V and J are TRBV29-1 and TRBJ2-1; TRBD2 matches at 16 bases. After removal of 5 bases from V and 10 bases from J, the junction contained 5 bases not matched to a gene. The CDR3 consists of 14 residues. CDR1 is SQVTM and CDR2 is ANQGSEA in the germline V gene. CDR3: CSVFPGLAGGEQFF. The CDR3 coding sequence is TGCAGCGTTTTCCCGGGACTAGCGGGGGGGGAGCAGTTCTTC.